The T cell receptor beta chain described here comes from a study of cytomegalovirus exposure and HLA in healthy donors. The wider study: Falling in the Caucasian-associated ancestry cluster were roughly 86% of approximately 400 genotyped donors.

Study-wide results and limits: Under in vitro conditions, three CMV-associated chains were confirmed as specific for CMV antigens. An analysis done earlier found most TCR beta V segments productive about 87% or about 30% of the time.

The study ran its PCR with 60 Vbeta and 13 Jbeta primers. Assay used: immunoSEQ multiplex PCR; TCRdb lists only in-frame clones, some missing. The sample shows fewer than 250,000 clones, around 80% of them seen only once. The trim removed 3 bases at V and 4 bases at J, leaving 6 bases unmatched. This CDR3 contains 16 residues. The germline CDR1 and CDR2 sequences are KGHSH and LQKENI. Comment on this clone: Its antigen remains unknown.

The clonotype originates from a woman aged 40 to 55 in good health and CMV-seronegative. Sequencing input: PBMCs. The V and J genes are TRBV18 and TRBJ2-1; TRBD2 aligns across 10 bases. The CDR3 spells CASSPASGGLYNEQFF. CDR3 nucleotides: TGTGCCAGCTCACCGGCTAGCGGGGGTCTTTACAATGAGCAGTTCTTC.